The clone carrying this T cell receptor beta chain came up once. The data were taken from a study of T cell responses to AZD1222 COVID-19 vaccine. The method was immunoSEQ multiplex PCR; TCRdb's version includes in-frame clones alone and lacks a portion of them. The sample records about 100,000 clones, roughly nine tenths being singletons. Trimming pared 5 bases from V and 8 bases from J, leaving 15 bases between. There are 14 residues in the CDR3. CDR1 is SGHAT, CDR2 FQNNGV, per germline. The chain couples TRBV11-2 to TRBJ1-4; the D gene is possibly TRBD1 (5 bases). The source was peripheral blood, collected 28 days after the second AZD1222 dose. This clonotype originated in an adult who received the AZD1222 COVID-19 vaccine. This CDR3 reads CASSAGDLPEKLFF. Written as DNA, the CDR3 is TGTGCCAGCAGCGCCGGGGACCTCCCGGAAAAACTGTTTTTT.